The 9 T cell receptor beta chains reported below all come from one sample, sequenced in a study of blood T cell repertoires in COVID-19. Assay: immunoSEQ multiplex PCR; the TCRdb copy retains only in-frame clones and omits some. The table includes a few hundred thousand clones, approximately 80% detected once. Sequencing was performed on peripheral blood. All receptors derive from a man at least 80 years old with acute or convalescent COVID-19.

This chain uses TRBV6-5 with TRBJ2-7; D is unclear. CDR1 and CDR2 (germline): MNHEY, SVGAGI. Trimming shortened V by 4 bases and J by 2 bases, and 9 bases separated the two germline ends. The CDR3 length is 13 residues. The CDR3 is CASSSDTAYEQYF. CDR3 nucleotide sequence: TGTGCCAGCAGTTCAGACACGGCCTACGAGCAGTACTTC.

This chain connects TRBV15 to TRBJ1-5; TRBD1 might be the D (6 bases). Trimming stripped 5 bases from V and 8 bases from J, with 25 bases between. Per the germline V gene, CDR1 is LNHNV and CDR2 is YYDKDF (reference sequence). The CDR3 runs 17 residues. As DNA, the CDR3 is TGTGCCACCAGCCCTTTGGAGGCAGGGGCTATGGTAAAGCCCCAGCATTTT. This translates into CATSPLEAGAMVKPQHF.

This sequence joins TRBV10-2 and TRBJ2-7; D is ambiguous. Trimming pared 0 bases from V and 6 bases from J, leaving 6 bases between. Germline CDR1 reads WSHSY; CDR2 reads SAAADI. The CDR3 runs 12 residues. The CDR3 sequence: CASSESWSEQYF. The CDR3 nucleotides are TGCGCCAGCAGTGAGTCTTGGAGCGAGCAGTACTTC.

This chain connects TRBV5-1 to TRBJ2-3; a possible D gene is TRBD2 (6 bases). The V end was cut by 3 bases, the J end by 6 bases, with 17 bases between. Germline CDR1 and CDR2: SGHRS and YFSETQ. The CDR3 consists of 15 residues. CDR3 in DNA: TGCGCCAGCAGCTCCCACACGGGGGTCGGGGATACGCAGTATTTT. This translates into CASSSHTGVGDTQYF.

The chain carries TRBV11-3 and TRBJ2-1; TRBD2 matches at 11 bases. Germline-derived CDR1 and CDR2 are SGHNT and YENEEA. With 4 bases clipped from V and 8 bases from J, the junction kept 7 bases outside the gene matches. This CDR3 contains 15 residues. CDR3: CASSSNSGRADEQFF. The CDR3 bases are TGTGCCAGCAGCTCCAATAGCGGGAGGGCCGATGAGCAGTTCTTC.

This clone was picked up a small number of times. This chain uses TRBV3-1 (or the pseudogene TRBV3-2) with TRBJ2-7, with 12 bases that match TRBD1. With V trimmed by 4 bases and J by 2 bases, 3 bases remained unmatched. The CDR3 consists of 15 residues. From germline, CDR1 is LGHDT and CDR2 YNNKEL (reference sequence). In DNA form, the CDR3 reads TGTGCCAGCAGCCGGGGGACAGGGGGCCCCTACGAGCAGTACTTC. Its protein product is CASSRGTGGPYEQYF.

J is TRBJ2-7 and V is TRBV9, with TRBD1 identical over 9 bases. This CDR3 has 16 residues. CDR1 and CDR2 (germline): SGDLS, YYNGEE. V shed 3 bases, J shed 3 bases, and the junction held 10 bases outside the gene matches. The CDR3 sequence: CASSDGTGQFLYEQYF. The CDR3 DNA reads TGTGCCAGCAGCGACGGGACAGGGCAATTTCTCTACGAGCAGTACTTC.

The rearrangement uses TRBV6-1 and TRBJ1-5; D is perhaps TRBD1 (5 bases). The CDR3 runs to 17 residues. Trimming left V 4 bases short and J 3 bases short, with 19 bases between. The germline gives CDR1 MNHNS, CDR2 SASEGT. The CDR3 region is CASSARQTSLDNQPQHF. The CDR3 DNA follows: TGTGCCAGCAGTGCCCGACAGACGTCTCTCGACAATCAGCCCCAGCATTTT.

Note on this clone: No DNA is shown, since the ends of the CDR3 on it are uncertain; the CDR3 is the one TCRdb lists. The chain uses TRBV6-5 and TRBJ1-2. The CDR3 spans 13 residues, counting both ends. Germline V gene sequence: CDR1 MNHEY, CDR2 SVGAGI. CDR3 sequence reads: CASSFAGGTLHTF.